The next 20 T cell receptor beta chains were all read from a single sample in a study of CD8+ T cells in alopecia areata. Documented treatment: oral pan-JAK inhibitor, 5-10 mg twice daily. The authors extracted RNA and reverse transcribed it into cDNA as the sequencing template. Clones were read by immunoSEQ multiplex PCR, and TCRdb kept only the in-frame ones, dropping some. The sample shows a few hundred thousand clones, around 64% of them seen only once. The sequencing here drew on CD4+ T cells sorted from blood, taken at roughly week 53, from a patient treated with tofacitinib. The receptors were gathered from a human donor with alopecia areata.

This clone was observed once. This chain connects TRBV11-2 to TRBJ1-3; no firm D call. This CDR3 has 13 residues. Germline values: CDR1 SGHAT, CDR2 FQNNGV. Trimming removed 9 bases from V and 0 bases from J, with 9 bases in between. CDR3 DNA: TGTGCCAGTGCGGGATTCTCTGGAAACACCATATATTTT. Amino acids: CASAGFSGNTIYF. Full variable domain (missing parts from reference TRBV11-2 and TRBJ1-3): EAGVAQSPRYKIIEKRQSVAFWCNPISGHATLYWYQQILGQGPKLLIQFQNNGVVDDSQLPKDRFSAERLKGVDSTLKIQPAKLEDSAVYLCASAGFSGNTIYFGEGSWLTVV.

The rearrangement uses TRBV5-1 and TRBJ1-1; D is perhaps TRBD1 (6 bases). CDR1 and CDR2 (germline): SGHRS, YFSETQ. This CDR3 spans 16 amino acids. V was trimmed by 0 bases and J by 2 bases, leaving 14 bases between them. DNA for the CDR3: TGCGCCAGCAGCTTGGACGGACAGTCTGAAAACACTGAAGCTTTCTTT. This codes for CASSLDGQSENTEAFF.

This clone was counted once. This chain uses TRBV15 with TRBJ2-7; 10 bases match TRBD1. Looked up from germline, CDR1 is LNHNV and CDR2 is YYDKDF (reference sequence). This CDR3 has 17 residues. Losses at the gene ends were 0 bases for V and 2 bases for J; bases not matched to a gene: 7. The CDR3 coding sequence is TGTGCCACCAGCAGAGACAGAAGGACAGGGGGTCCCTACGAGCAGTACTTC. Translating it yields CATSRDRRTGGPYEQYF.

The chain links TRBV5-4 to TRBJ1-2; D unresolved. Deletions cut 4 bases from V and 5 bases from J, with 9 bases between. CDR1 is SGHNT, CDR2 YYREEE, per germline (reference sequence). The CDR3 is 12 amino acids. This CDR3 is CASSLTEYGYTF. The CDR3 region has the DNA TGTGCCAGCAGCCTTACAGAATATGGCTACACCTTC.

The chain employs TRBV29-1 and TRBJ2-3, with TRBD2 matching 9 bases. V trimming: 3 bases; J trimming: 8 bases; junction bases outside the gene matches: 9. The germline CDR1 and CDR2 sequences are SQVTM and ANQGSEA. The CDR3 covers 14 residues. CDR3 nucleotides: TGCAGCGTTGAGCCTAGCGGGGTCCCTTTTACGCAGTATTTT. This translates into CSVEPSGVPFTQYF.

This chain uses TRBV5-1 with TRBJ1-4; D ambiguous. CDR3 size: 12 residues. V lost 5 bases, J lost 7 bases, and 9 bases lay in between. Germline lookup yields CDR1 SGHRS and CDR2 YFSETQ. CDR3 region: CASSVPSEKLFF. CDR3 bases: TGCGCCAGCAGTGTCCCGTCTGAAAAACTGTTTTTT.

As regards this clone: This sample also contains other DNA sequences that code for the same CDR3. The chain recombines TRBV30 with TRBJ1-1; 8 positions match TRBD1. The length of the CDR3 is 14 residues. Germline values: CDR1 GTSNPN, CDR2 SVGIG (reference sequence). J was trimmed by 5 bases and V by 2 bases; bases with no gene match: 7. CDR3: CAWSPGTGGTEAFF. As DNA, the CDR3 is TGTGCCTGGAGTCCCGGGACAGGAGGAACTGAAGCTTTCTTT.

CDR3 in amino acids: CASSVGTRVTDTQYF. CDR3 DNA: TGTGCCAGCAGCGTAGGTACTAGGGTCACAGATACGCAGTATTTT. The V gene is TRBV9, the J gene TRBJ2-3; D may be TRBD2 (5 bases). The length of the CDR3 is 15 residues. Germline V CDR1 and CDR2: SGDLS, YYNGEE. Trimming pared 0 bases from V and 2 bases from J, leaving 10 bases between. The full variable domain, in which reference TRBV9 and TRBJ2-3 provide the parts outside the CDR3, is DSGVTQTPKHLITATGQRVTLRCSPRSGDLSVYWYQQSLDQGLQFLIQYYNGEERAKGNILERFSAQQFPDLHSELNLSSLELGDSALYFCASSVGTRVTDTQYFGPGTRLTVL.

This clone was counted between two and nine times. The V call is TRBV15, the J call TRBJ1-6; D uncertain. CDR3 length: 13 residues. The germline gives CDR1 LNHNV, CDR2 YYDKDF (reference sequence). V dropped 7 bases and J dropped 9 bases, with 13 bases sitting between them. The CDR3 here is CATTRAAGSPLHF. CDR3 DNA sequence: TGTGCCACCACCCGTGCAGCCGGTTCACCCCTCCACTTT.

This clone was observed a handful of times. This CDR3 is CASSQLGGSNYGYTF. The CDR3 bases are TGTGCCAGTAGCCAACTCGGAGGCTCTAACTATGGCTACACCTTC. J is TRBJ1-2 and V is TRBV19; D is unclear. This CDR3 has 15 residues. CDR1 is LNHDA and CDR2 is SQIVND in the germline V gene (reference sequence). Trimming removed 6 bases from V and 0 bases from J, with 14 bases in between.

The CDR3 loop is CASSVTEETQYF. In DNA form, the CDR3 reads TGTGCCAGCAGTGTAACAGAAGAGACCCAGTACTTC. The rearrangement links TRBV2 to TRBJ2-5; D is uncertain. V lost 4 bases and J 3 bases, leaving 6 bases between the germline ends. This CDR3 has 12 amino acids. The germline V gene encodes CDR1 SNHLY and CDR2 FYNNEI.

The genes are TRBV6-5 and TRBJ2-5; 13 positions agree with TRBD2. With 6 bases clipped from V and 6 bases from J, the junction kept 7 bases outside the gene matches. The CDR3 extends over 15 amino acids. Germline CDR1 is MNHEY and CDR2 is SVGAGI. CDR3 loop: CASRSSGTSGKTQYF. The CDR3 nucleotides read TGTGCCAGCAGGTCCTCCGGGACTAGCGGGAAGACCCAGTACTTC.

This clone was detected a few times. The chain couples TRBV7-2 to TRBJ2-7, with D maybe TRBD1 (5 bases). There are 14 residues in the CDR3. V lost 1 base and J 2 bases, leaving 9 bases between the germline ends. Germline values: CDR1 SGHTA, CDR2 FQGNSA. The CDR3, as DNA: TGTGCCAGCAGCTTAGTTCAGGGCCCCTACGAGCAGTACTTC. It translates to CASSLVQGPYEQYF.

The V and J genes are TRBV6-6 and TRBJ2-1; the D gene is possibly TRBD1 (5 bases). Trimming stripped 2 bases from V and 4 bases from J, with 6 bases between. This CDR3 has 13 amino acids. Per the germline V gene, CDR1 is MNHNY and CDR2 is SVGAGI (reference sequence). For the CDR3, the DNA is TGTGCCAGCAGTTACGACAGTTACAATGAGCAGTTCTTC. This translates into CASSYDSYNEQFF.

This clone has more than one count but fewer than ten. The CDR3 DNA follows: TGTGCCAGCAGTCGGGACAGTACGGAAGAGACCCAGTACTTC. This encodes CASSRDSTEETQYF. The rearrangement uses TRBV6-6 and TRBJ2-5; 7 bases agree with TRBD1. After removal of 5 bases from V and 3 bases from J, the junction contained 6 bases not matched to a gene. The CDR3 is 14 residues long. The germline V gene has CDR1 MNHNY and CDR2 SVGAGI (reference sequence).

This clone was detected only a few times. CDR3 sequence: CSVRTVGSYEQYF. CDR3 bases: TGCAGCGTCAGGACAGTGGGATCCTACGAGCAGTACTTC. The V gene is TRBV29-1, the J gene TRBJ2-7; D may be TRBD1 (6 bases). The V gene lost 6 bases and the J gene lost 1 base, with 13 bases spanning the gap. The CDR3 spans 13 residues. Germline V gene lookup returns CDR1 SQVTM and CDR2 ANQGSEA.

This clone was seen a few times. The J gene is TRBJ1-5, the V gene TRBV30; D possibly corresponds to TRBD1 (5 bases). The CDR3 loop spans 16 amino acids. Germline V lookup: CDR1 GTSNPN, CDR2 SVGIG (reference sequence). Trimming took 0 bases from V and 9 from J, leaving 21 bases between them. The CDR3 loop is CAWSVSRDGRGAPQHF. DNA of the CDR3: TGTGCCTGGAGTGTCTCCCGGGACGGCCGAGGGGCGCCCCAGCATTTT.

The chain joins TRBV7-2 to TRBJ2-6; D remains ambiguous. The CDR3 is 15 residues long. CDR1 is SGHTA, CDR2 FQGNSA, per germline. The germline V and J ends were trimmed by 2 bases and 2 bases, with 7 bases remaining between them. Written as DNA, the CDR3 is TGTGCCAGCAGCTTATCCTTCCCTGGGGCCAACGTCCTGACTTTC. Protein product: CASSLSFPGANVLTF.

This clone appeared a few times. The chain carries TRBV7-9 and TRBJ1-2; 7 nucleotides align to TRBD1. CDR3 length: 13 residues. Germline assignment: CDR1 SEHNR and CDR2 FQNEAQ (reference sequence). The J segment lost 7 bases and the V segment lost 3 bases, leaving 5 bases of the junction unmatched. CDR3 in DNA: TGTGCCAGCAGCTTTTTTGACAGGGTTGGCTACACCTTC. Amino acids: CASSFFDRVGYTF.

In DNA form, the CDR3 reads TGTGCCAGCAGCTCAGACAGGGCTTCACCCCTCCACTTT. The encoded protein is CASSSDRASPLHF. The V and J genes are TRBV13 and TRBJ1-6; 7 nucleotides line up with TRBD1. Germline V gives CDR1 PRHDT, CDR2 FYEKMQ (reference sequence). J lost 9 bases, V lost 4 bases, and 3 bases had no gene match. The CDR3 loop spans 13 amino acids. Using reference TRBV13 and TRBJ1-6 for the parts outside the CDR3, the full variable domain is AAGVIQSPRHLIKEKRETATLKCYPIPRHDTVYWYQQGPGQDPQFLISFYEKMQSDKGSIPDRFSAQQFSDYHSELNMSSLELGDSALYFCASSSDRASPLHFGNGTRLTVT.